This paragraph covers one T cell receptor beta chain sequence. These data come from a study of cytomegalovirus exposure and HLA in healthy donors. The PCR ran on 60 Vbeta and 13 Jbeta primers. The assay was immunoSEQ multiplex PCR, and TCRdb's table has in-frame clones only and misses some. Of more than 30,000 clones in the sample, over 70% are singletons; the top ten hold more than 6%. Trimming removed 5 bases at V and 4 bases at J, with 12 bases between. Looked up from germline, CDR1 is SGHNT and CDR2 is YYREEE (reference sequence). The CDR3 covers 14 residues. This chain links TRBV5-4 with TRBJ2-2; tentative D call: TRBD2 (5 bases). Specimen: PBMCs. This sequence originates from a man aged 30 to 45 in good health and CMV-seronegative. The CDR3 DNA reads TGTGCCAGCAGTTACCGGGGATCCACCGGGGAGCTGTTTTTT. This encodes CASSYRGSTGELFF.